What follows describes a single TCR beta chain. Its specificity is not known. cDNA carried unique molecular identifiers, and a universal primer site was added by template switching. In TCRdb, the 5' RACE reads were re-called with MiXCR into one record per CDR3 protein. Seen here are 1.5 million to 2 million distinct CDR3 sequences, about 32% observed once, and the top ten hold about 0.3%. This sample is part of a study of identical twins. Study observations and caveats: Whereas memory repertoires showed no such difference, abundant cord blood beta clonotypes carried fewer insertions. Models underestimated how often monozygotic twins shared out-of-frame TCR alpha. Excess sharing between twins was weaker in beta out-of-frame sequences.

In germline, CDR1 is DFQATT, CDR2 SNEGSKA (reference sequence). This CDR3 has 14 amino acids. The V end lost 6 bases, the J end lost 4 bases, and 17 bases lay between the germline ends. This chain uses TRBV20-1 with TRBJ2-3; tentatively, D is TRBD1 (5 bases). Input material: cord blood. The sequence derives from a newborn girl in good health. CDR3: CSALAREVADTQYF. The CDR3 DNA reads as TGCAGTGCCTTAGCCAGGGAAGTGGCAGATACGCAGTATTTT.